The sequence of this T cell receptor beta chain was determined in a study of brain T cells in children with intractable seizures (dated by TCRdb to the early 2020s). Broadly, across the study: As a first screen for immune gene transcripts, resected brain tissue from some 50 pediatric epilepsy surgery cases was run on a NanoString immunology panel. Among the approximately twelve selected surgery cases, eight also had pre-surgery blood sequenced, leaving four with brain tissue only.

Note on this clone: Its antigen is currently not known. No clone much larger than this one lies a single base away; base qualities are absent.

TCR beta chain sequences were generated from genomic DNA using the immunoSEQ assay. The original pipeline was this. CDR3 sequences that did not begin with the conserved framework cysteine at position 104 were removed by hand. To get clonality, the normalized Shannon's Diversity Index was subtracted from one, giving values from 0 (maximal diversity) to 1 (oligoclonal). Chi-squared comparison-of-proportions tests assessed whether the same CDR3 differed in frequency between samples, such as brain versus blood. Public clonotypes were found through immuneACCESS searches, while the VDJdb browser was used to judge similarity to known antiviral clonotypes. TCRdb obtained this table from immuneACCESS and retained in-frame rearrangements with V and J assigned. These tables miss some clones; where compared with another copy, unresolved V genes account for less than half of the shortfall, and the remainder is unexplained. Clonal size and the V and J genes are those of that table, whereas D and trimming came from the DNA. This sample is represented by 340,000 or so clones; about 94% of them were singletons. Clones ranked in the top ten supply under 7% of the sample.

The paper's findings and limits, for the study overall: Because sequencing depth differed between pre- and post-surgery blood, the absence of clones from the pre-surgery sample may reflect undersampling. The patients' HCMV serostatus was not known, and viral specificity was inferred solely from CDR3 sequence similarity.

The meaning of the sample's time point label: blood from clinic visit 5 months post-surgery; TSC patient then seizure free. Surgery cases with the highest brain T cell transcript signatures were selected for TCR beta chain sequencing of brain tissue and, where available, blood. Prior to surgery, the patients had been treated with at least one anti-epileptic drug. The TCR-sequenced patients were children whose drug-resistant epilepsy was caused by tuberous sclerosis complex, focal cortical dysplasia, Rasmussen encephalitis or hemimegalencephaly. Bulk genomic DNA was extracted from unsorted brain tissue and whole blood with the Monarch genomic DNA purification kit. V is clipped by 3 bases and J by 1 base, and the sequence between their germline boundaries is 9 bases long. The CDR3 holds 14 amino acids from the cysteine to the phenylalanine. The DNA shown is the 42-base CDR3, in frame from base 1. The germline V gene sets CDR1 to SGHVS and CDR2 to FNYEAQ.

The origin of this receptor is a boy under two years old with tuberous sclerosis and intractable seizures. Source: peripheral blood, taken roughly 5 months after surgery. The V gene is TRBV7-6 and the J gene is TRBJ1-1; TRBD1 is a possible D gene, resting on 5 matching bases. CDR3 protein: CASSFDGANTEAFF. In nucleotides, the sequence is TGTGCCAGCAGCTTCGATGGGGCGAACACTGAAGCTTTCTTT.